Below are 20 T cell receptor beta chains sequenced from a single sample in a study of CD8 T cells in ankylosing spondylitis. Points from the study as a whole: Within ankylosing spondylitis blood, a TCR beta motif made up of eight highly homologous variants appeared to be characteristic.

Antigen specificity for these receptors is unknown. TCRdb called the 5' RACE reads again in MiXCR, with one record for every CDR3 protein. The data hold 350,000 to 450,000 distinct CDR3 sequences, with around 26% observed a single time. Material: blood, either unsorted or a sorted T cell fraction (not recorded which). The source of these receptors is a male donor with ankylosing spondylitis.

In this sample, this clonotype turned up a few times. The CDR3 reads CAIIVGRGNTGELFF. The CDR3 DNA reads as TGTGCCATAATTGTGGGGCGCGGGAACACCGGGGAGCTGTTTTTT. This rearrangement joins TRBV7-2 to TRBJ2-2; D possibly corresponds to TRBD1 (5 bases). The CDR3 consists of 15 residues. The ends were cut back, 10 bases at V and 1 base at J, with 16 bases in the middle. CDR1 SGHTA and CDR2 FQGNSA come from the germline V gene.

V usage is TRBV5-1 and J usage is TRBJ2-1, with 10 positions matching TRBD2. This CDR3 region has 15 residues. Germline trimming cut 4 bases from V and 4 bases from J; bases unmatched to any gene: 5. The germline gives CDR1 SGHRS, CDR2 YFSETQ. The CDR3 protein is CASSTTSGNYNEQFF. The CDR3 DNA follows: TGCGCCAGCAGCACTACTAGCGGGAATTACAATGAGCAGTTCTTC.

The chain carries TRBV7-2 and TRBJ2-1; D unclear. V lost 1 base, J lost 12 bases, and 16 bases lay in between. Germline V gene sequence: CDR1 SGHTA, CDR2 FQGNSA. CDR3 length: 14 residues. In DNA form, the CDR3 reads TGTGCCAGCAGCTTAGACCGGACGGCCACCGTGCAGTTCTTC. This codes for CASSLDRTATVQFF.

This clonotype has more than one count but fewer than ten. The V call is TRBV5-1, the J call TRBJ1-1; D unresolved. This CDR3 is built from 15 residues. Trimming removed 0 bases from V and 4 bases from J, with 13 bases in between. In germline, CDR1 is SGHRS, CDR2 YFSETQ. This chain's CDR3 is CASSLEGGYGTEAFF. For the CDR3, the DNA is TGCGCCAGCAGCTTGGAGGGTGGGTACGGCACTGAAGCTTTCTTT.

J is TRBJ1-1 and V is TRBV11-2; D may be TRBD1 (5 bases). Trimming took off 5 bases at V and 0 bases at J, with 10 bases between the two ends. CDR3 length equals 14 residues. CDR1 and CDR2 from the germline V gene are SGHAT and FQNNGV. The CDR3 sequence: CASSPDILNTEAFF. DNA of the CDR3: TGTGCCAGCAGCCCGGACATACTGAACACTGAAGCTTTCTTT.

In nucleotides, the CDR3 is TGTGCCAGCAGTGAACGGTGGGCGGGGGCGGCACGGAACACTGAAGCTTTCTTT. Translation: CASSERWAGAARNTEAFF. The chain has TRBV2 and TRBJ1-1, with D perhaps matching TRBD1 (6 bases). This CDR3 is built from 18 residues. With 2 bases removed from V and 1 base from J, the gap between germline ends came to 20 bases. The germline gives CDR1 SNHLY, CDR2 FYNNEI.

J is TRBJ2-3 and V is TRBV6-1, with D perhaps matching TRBD1 (6 bases). The germline V gene encodes CDR1 MNHNS and CDR2 SASEGT. The CDR3 spans 16 residues. Trimming cost V 6 bases and J 4 bases, with 20 bases left between them. This chain's CDR3 is CASSSQGVRRSDTQYF. As DNA, the CDR3 is TGTGCCAGCAGCTCACAGGGTGTCCGTAGGTCAGATACGCAGTATTTT.

This clonotype has only a few counts. This chain connects TRBV5-1 to TRBJ2-2; D is ambiguous. Germline assignment: CDR1 SGHRS and CDR2 YFSETQ. The V end lost 2 bases, the J end lost 4 bases, and 12 bases lay between the germline ends. CDR3 length equals 15 residues. The CDR3 DNA reads TGCGCCAGCAGCTTAGATTCCGGAACCACCGGGGAGCTGTTTTTT. Protein product: CASSLDSGTTGELFF.

The genes are TRBV20-1 and TRBJ1-5; D may be TRBD1 (6 bases). Per the germline V gene, CDR1 is DFQATT and CDR2 is SNEGSKA (reference sequence). CDR3 size: 14 residues. V was pared by 1 base and J by 5 bases, with 12 bases between. The CDR3 loop reads CSARVGAGDQPQHF. As DNA, the CDR3 is TGCAGTGCTAGAGTGGGAGCAGGGGATCAGCCCCAGCATTTT.

Notes on this clonotype: One end of the junction fails to match germline, which may point to a read error. The CDR3 DNA sequence: TGTGCCAGCAGTGGTGAAGAGGACATTGAGAAGTTCTTC. Translating gives CASSGEEDIEKFF. The chain joins TRBV2 to TRBJ2-1; TRBD1 might be the D (5 bases). Germline V gene sequence: CDR1 SNHLY, CDR2 FYNNEI. The CDR3 extends over 13 amino acids.

The V and J genes are TRBV11-2 and TRBJ2-2; maybe TRBD1 (5 bases). The V end lost 4 bases, the J end lost 4 bases, and 13 bases lay between the germline ends. CDR1 SGHAT and CDR2 FQNNGV come from the germline V gene. CDR3 length: 15 residues. The CDR3 protein is CASSSTGRVTGELFF. The CDR3 nucleotides read TGTGCCAGCAGCTCCACTGGCAGGGTCACCGGGGAGCTGTTTTTT. The variable domain in full, completed from reference TRBV11-2 and TRBJ2-2, reads EAGVAQSPRYKIIEKRQSVAFWCNPISGHATLYWYQQILGQGPKLLIQFQNNGVVDDSQLPKDRFSAERLKGVDSTLKIQPAKLEDSAVYLCASSSTGRVTGELFFGEGSRLTVL.

The rearrangement uses TRBV24-1 and TRBJ2-3; D gene uncertain. The germline V gene has CDR1 KGHDR and CDR2 SFDVKD. There are 12 residues in the CDR3. Trimming removed 6 bases at V and 11 bases at J, with 14 bases between. This CDR3 is CATSQASRGQYF. The CDR3 DNA reads as TGTGCCACCAGTCAAGCCTCCCGCGGGCAGTATTTT.

This sequence joins TRBV29-1 and TRBJ2-1, with D possibly being TRBD1 or TRBD2 (5 bases each). The CDR3 is made up of 16 amino acids. Between the trimmed V and J ends, which lost 5 bases and 0 bases, there was a span of 17 bases. Per germline, CDR1 SQVTM and CDR2 ANQGSEA. CDR3: CSVTWGISGSYNEQFF. The CDR3 nucleotides read TGCAGCGTTACGTGGGGGATCAGTGGCTCCTACAATGAGCAGTTCTTC.

This clonotype was seen a handful of times. The V call is TRBV11-2, the J call TRBJ2-7; D gene ambiguous. Trimming left V 3 bases short and J 3 bases short, with 6 bases between. This CDR3 is 12 amino acids long. Germline CDR1 is SGHAT and CDR2 is FQNNGV. CDR3 sequence: CASSLTDYEQYV. The CDR3 DNA is TGTGCCAGCAGCTTGACCGACTACGAGCAGTACGTC.

The chain recombines TRBV9 with TRBJ1-1; possible D gene TRBD1, 5 bases. Germline V lookup: CDR1 SGDLS, CDR2 YYNGEE. With 3 bases removed from V and 5 bases from J, the gap between germline ends came to 14 bases. CDR3 size: 14 residues. CDR3 sequence: CASSAPRAGTEAFF. The CDR3 nucleotides read TGTGCCAGCAGCGCCCCCAGGGCAGGGACTGAAGCTTTCTTT. Full variable domain (outside the CDR3, taken from reference TRBV9 and TRBJ1-1): DSGVTQTPKHLITATGQRVTLRCSPRSGDLSVYWYQQSLDQGLQFLIQYYNGEERAKGNILERFSAQQFPDLHSELNLSSLELGDSALYFCASSAPRAGTEAFFGQGTRLTVV.

The chain uses TRBV20-1 and TRBJ2-3; maybe TRBD2 (6 bases). In germline, CDR1 is DFQATT, CDR2 SNEGSKA (reference sequence). V lost 6 bases, J lost 6 bases, and 10 bases lay in between. This CDR3 is built from 11 residues. CDR3 DNA sequence: TGCAGTGCACCTGGGGGGGATACGCAGTATTTT. This encodes CSAPGGDTQYF.

The V call is TRBV12-3 or TRBV12-4, the J call TRBJ2-7; a possible D gene is TRBD2 (5 bases). The CDR3 spans 13 residues. The ends were cut back, 4 bases at V and 5 bases at J, with 12 bases in the middle. CDR3 protein: CASSSPNGDEQYF. CDR3 bases: TGTGCCAGCAGTTCCCCCAACGGGGACGAGCAGTACTTC.

The table lists this clonotype with a few counts. The V call is TRBV29-1, the J call TRBJ1-1; a weak D match, TRBD1 (5 bases). This CDR3 region has 13 residues. V was clipped by 4 bases and J by 1 base, with 10 bases between them. Per germline, CDR1 SQVTM and CDR2 ANQGSEA. This chain's CDR3 is CSVVGGGNTEAFF. In DNA form, the CDR3 reads TGCAGCGTTGTCGGGGGTGGGAACACTGAAGCTTTCTTT.

This clonotype was found a few times. The CDR3 DNA follows: TGTGCCAGCAGACGGACAGTATACAATGAGCAGTTCTTC. Its translation is CASRRTVYNEQFF. V is TRBV12-3 or TRBV12-4 and J is TRBJ2-1, with TRBD1 as a possible D gene (6 bases). V dropped 6 bases and J dropped 4 bases, with 10 bases sitting between them. The CDR3 is 13 amino acids.

A few counts support this clonotype. This chain joins TRBV2 and TRBJ1-1, with TRBD1 as a possible D gene (6 bases). Germline V gene lookup returns CDR1 SNHLY and CDR2 FYNNEI. This CDR3 region has 15 residues. Between the trimmed V and J ends, which lost 1 base and 0 bases, there was a span of 9 bases. This CDR3 reads CASSEGTVLNTEAFF. The CDR3 DNA reads as TGTGCCAGCAGTGAAGGGACAGTTTTGAACACTGAAGCTTTCTTT.